Listed below are T cell receptor beta chains from one sample, sequenced in a study of graft-versus-host responses after intestinal transplantation. Measured with immunoSEQ multiplex PCR; TCRdb has only the in-frame clones, and not every one. The sample contains about 85,000 clones, 75% to 90% of which appear only once. These receptors' targets are unknown. Sample: unstimulated CD8+ T cells sorted from spleen or lymph node cells, taken before intestinal transplant. These TCRs come from a human donor who received an intestinal transplant. Both conserved end residues are part of each CDR3. The order of the fields is CDR3 protein, CDR3 DNA, clone size, J gene, V gene, D gene. The D gene is left open where the match is weak. Some rows have no size entry. The others give once, few or many, or a class for an expanded clone.

CASSEATWSTGELFF TGTGCCAGCAGTGAAGCGACATGGAGCACCGGGGAGCTGTTTTTT few TRBJ2-2 TRBV2 NA
CASGQQSTEAFF TGCGCCAGCGGACAACAGAGCACTGAAGCTTTCTTT NA TRBJ1-1 TRBV4-1 NA
CAISVVRRVLNSPLHF TGTGCCATCAGTGTGGTTCGGAGGGTTTTGAATTCACCCCTCCACTTT few TRBJ1-6 TRBV10-3 NA
CASSGWAGPYEQYF TGTGCCAGTAGTGGGTGGGCGGGGCCCTACGAGCAGTACTTC once TRBJ2-7 TRBV19 NA
CASSYSTRGEAFF TGTGCCAGCAGTTACTCGACCAGGGGTGAAGCTTTCTTT NA TRBJ1-1 TRBV6-5 NA
CASSYSPGGRFDEQFF TGTGCCAGCAGTTACTCGCCGGGGGGGCGGTTTGATGAGCAGTTCTTC NA TRBJ2-1 TRBV6-5 TRBD2
CASTASRTGETEAFF TGTGCCAGCACCGCCTCCCGGACAGGGGAGACTGAAGCTTTCTTT NA TRBJ1-1 TRBV9 TRBD1
CASSIPGSGANVLTF TGTGCCAGTAGTATACCGGGATCCGGGGCCAACGTCCTGACTTTC NA TRBJ2-6 TRBV19 NA
CAGQGANTGELFF TGTGCCGGACAGGGGGCGAACACCGGGGAGCTGTTTTTT once TRBJ2-2 TRBV6-6 TRBD1
CASSYTSGAQETQYF TGTGCCAGCAGTTATACTAGCGGGGCTCAAGAGACCCAGTACTTC once TRBJ2-5 TRBV2 TRBD2
CASSDWTGTQETQYF TGTGCCAGCAGTGATTGGACAGGTACCCAAGAGACCCAGTACTTC once TRBJ2-5 TRBV6-1 TRBD1
CASSQYPTGFEVVCNEQFF TGTGCCAGCAGCCAATACCCGACAGGGTTCGAAGTAGTCTGCAATGAGCAGTTCTTC NA TRBJ2-1 TRBV27 TRBD1
CASSFDPTRGTYEQYF TGTGCCAGCAGCTTCGACCCGACTAGAGGGACGTACGAGCAGTACTTC NA TRBJ2-7 TRBV7-9 NA
CASSPTGTGDGYTF TGCGCCAGCAGCCCAACCGGGACAGGGGATGGCTACACCTTC few TRBJ1-2 TRBV5-1 TRBD1
CASSHADTSSYEQYF TGTGCCAGCAGCCACGCTGACACGAGCTCCTACGAGCAGTACTTC NA TRBJ2-7 TRBV5-6 NA
CASSLGPDGRAYNEQFF TGTGCCAGCAGCTTAGGCCCCGACGGGAGGGCCTACAATGAGCAGTTCTTC NA TRBJ2-1 TRBV7-9 TRBD2
CASSPTSVEQYF TGTGCCAGCAGCCCTACTTCTGTCGAGCAGTACTTC NA TRBJ2-7 TRBV11-1 NA
CASSPTDDQETQYF TGCGCCAGCAGCCCGACTGACGATCAAGAGACCCAGTACTTC NA TRBJ2-5 TRBV4-1 NA
CASTQRGGTDTQYF TGTGCCAGCACGCAGCGGGGGGGCACAGATACGCAGTATTTT NA TRBJ2-3 TRBV6-5 TRBD2
CASLATSGGYYEQYF TGTGCCAGCTTAGCGACTAGCGGGGGTTACTACGAGCAGTACTTC once TRBJ2-7 TRBV2 TRBD2
CSVPLGTDYGYTF TGCAGCGTCCCCCTCGGTACGGACTATGGCTACACCTTC NA TRBJ1-2 TRBV29-1 NA
CASSYAPHMRPQETQYF TGTGCCAGTAGTTATGCCCCCCACATGCGACCGCAAGAGACCCAGTACTTC NA TRBJ2-5 TRBV19 NA
CASSSGGLSSYEQYF TGTGCCAGCAGCTCCGGAGGACTTAGCTCCTACGAGCAGTACTTC NA TRBJ2-7 TRBV7-9 NA
CASSSLASTDTQYF TGTGCCAGCAGCTCACTAGCGTCCACAGATACGCAGTATTTT once TRBJ2-3 TRBV7-2 TRBD2
CASSFSGTGYYEQYF TGTGCCAGCAGCTTCTCCGGGACAGGGTACTACGAGCAGTACTTC NA TRBJ2-7 TRBV11-1 TRBD1
CASSPSWRSSYEQYF TGTGCCAGCAGCCCTAGTTGGCGCAGCTCCTACGAGCAGTACTTC NA TRBJ2-7 TRBV13 NA
CASSTLAGGYNEQFF TGTGCCAGCAGCACGTTAGCGGGAGGTTACAATGAGCAGTTCTTC NA TRBJ2-1 TRBV7-6 TRBD2
CASSYLVSANTEAFF TGTGCCAGCAGTTACTTGGTGTCTGCGAACACTGAAGCTTTCTTT NA TRBJ1-1 TRBV6-6 NA
CASSAGTPKEAFF TGTGCCAGCAGTGCCGGGACACCTAAAGAAGCTTTCTTT once TRBJ1-1 TRBV25-1 NA
CASSLSPGNEQFF TGTGCCAGCAGCTTATCGCCAGGCAATGAGCAGTTCTTC NA TRBJ2-1 TRBV7-6 NA
CASSQTGGYEQYF TGTGCCAGCAGCCAAACAGGGGGCTACGAGCAGTACTTC NA TRBJ2-7 TRBV11-2 TRBD1
CASSLESSAPGDTGELFF TGTGCCAGCAGCTTAGAAAGTTCGGCCCCAGGGGACACCGGGGAGCTGTTTTTT NA TRBJ2-2 TRBV7-6 NA
CASSSSRDRVMGYYGYTF TGTGCCAGCAGCTCCTCCCGGGACAGGGTAATGGGGTACTATGGCTACACCTTC NA TRBJ1-2 TRBV5-6 TRBD1
CASSPLHGYRETQYF TGTGCCAGCAGCCCCCTTCACGGTTACCGAGAGACCCAGTACTTC NA TRBJ2-5 TRBV7-3 NA
CASSYGSAWGYEQYF TGTGCCAGCAGTTACGGATCAGCGTGGGGCTACGAGCAGTACTTC NA TRBJ2-7 TRBV6-5 NA
CASSEGPTQYF TGTGCCAGCAGTGAAGGTCCGACCCAGTACTTC NA TRBJ2-5 TRBV6-1 NA
CASSPSSGGQETQYF TGTGCCAGCTCACCTTCTAGCGGGGGCCAAGAGACCCAGTACTTC once TRBJ2-5 TRBV18 TRBD2
CASSLGGASYEQYF TGTGCCAGCAGCTTAGGGGGGGCCTCCTACGAGCAGTACTTC NA TRBJ2-7 TRBV11-2 NA
CASSEGSDSYEQYF TGTGCCAGCAGTGAAGGCAGTGATTCCTACGAGCAGTACTTC NA TRBJ2-7 TRBV2 NA
CASSLSPGLHSEAFF TGTGCCAGCAGTTTATCGCCGGGGTTACACTCCGAAGCTTTCTTT NA TRBJ1-1 TRBV27 NA
CASSLDWASGGAADEQFF TGTGCCAGCAGCTTGGATTGGGCTAGCGGGGGGGCCGCTGATGAGCAGTTCTTC NA TRBJ2-1 TRBV5-4 TRBD2
CASSPTGHQETQYF TGTGCCAGCAGTCCCACAGGGCACCAAGAGACCCAGTACTTC NA TRBJ2-5 TRBV28 NA
CASSYTTDENTEAFF TGTGCCAGCAGTTATACGACGGACGAAAACACTGAAGCTTTCTTT NA TRBJ1-1 TRBV6-5 NA
CASSQAYTRTRSPYEQYF TGCGCCAGCAGCCAAGCCTATACCAGGACTAGGAGCCCCTACGAGCAGTACTTC NA TRBJ2-7 TRBV4-1 TRBD2
CASSRTGGGNNEQFF TGTGCCAGCAGCCGAACAGGGGGGGGAAACAATGAGCAGTTCTTC few TRBJ2-1 TRBV7-8 NA
CASSVLGDPLYGYTF TGTGCCAGCAGCGTTCTGGGAGACCCCCTCTATGGCTACACCTTC NA TRBJ1-2 TRBV9 NA
CAWSVSRTDTQYF TGTGCCTGGAGTGTAAGTCGGACAGATACGCAGTATTTT NA TRBJ2-3 TRBV30 NA
CASRTSGAYEQYF TGTGCCAGCAGGACTAGCGGAGCATACGAGCAGTACTTC NA TRBJ2-7 TRBV6-6 TRBD2
CASSSTAGVAYNEQFF TGTGCCAGTAGTTCCACAGCGGGAGTGGCCTACAATGAGCAGTTCTTC NA TRBJ2-1 TRBV19 TRBD2
CASSQRTGGSEKLFF TGCGCCAGCAGCCAACGGACGGGTGGTTCTGAAAAACTGTTTTTT NA TRBJ1-4 TRBV4-1 NA
CASSDGTYEQYF TGCGCCAGCAGTGACGGAACCTACGAGCAGTACTTC NA TRBJ2-7 TRBV10-1 NA
CASRLGPYEQYF TGTGCCAGCAGGTTGGGCCCTTACGAGCAGTACTTC few TRBJ2-7 TRBV2 NA
CASSYERVGYEQYF TGTGCCAGCAGTTACGAGAGGGTCGGGTACGAGCAGTACTTC NA TRBJ2-7 TRBV6-6 NA
CASNPPGDNTEAFF TGTGCCAGCAACCCCCCAGGGGACAACACTGAAGCTTTCTTT NA TRBJ1-1 TRBV6-5 NA
CAIPNSGRGFIGETQYF TGTGCCATCCCCAATAGCGGGAGAGGGTTTATTGGAGAGACCCAGTACTTC NA TRBJ2-5 TRBV10-3 TRBD2